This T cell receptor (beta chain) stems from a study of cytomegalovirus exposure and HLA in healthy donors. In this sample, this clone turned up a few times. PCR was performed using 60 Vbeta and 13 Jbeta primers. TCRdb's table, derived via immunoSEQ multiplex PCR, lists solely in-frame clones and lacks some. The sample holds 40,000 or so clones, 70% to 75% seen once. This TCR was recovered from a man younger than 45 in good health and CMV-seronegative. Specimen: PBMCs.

The CDR3 DNA follows: TGTGCCAGCAGTTTAGGAGAGGAGCGGGAGCCTTACGAGCAGTACTTC. It specifies CASSLGEEREPYEQYF. The chain has TRBV27 and TRBJ2-5; 8 positions agree with TRBD2. The DNA end is a closer match to TRBJ2-7, so the J assignment may be wrong. The CDR3 consists of 16 residues. Germline V lookup: CDR1 MNHEY, CDR2 SMNVEV (reference sequence).